These 26 T cell receptor beta chains were sequenced from one sample in a study of blood T cell repertoires in COVID-19. Produced via immunoSEQ multiplex PCR; TCRdb's table is partial and in-frame only. The data contain about 430,000 clones, more than 70% of them singletons. Sample: PBMCs or T cells enriched from blood (not recorded which). The receptors shown here come from a woman younger than 35 who had been exposed to COVID-19.

The J gene is TRBJ1-3, the V gene TRBV28; D not resolved. V was pared by 5 bases and J by 5 bases, with 7 bases between. Germline CDR1 reads MDHEN; CDR2 reads SYDVKM. The CDR3 consists of 12 residues. CDR3 sequence: CASSPQRNTIYF. CDR3 DNA sequence: TGTGCCAGCAGTCCACAGAGAAACACCATATATTTT. Using reference TRBV28 and TRBJ1-3 for the parts outside the CDR3, the full variable domain is DVKVTQSSRYLVKRTGEKVFLECVQDMDHENMFWYRQDPGLGLRLIYFSYDVKMKEKGDIPEGYSVSREKKERFSLILESASTNQTSMYLCASSPQRNTIYFGEGSWLTVV.

The chain has TRBV18 and TRBJ1-1, with D tentatively TRBD1 (6 bases). CDR1 and CDR2 from the germline V gene are KGHSH and LQKENI. The V and J ends lost 2 bases and 1 base respectively, with 11 bases between them. The CDR3 extends over 15 amino acids. CDR3 DNA sequence: TGTGCCAGCTCACCATGGGGGACAACGAACACTGAAGCTTTCTTT. Protein product: CASSPWGTTNTEAFF.

J is TRBJ2-7 and V is TRBV3-1 (or the pseudogene TRBV3-2); D ambiguous. The CDR3 totals 14 residues. Germline lookup yields CDR1 LGHDT and CDR2 YNNKEL (reference sequence). The V gene lost 1 base and the J gene lost 3 bases, with 10 bases spanning the gap. CDR3: CASSQVSGFYEQYF. CDR3 sequence (DNA): TGTGCCAGCAGCCAAGTATCCGGTTTCTACGAGCAGTACTTC.

The rearrangement uses TRBV9 and TRBJ1-1, with D unresolved. CDR1 is SGDLS and CDR2 is YYNGEE in the germline V gene. The ends were cut back, 0 bases at V and 0 bases at J, with 9 bases in the middle. CDR3 size: 15 residues. The CDR3 loop is CASSVGVGVNTEAFF. The CDR3, as DNA: TGTGCCAGCAGCGTAGGGGTAGGAGTGAACACTGAAGCTTTCTTT.

The J gene is TRBJ1-1, the V gene TRBV9; 7 bases fit TRBD1. Unmatched junction bases numbered 6, after V lost 0 bases and J lost 1 base. The CDR3 loop spans 16 amino acids. The germline gives CDR1 SGDLS, CDR2 YYNGEE. CDR3 sequence (DNA): TGTGCCAGCAGCGTAGCAGGGGGGTTTCGGAACACTGAAGCTTTCTTT. Protein: CASSVAGGFRNTEAFF.

J is TRBJ2-7 and V is TRBV30, with TRBD2 matching 8 bases. Germline-derived CDR1 and CDR2 are GTSNPN and SVGIG (reference sequence). The junction had 12 bases not matched to a gene; V was cut back by 1 base and J by 4 bases. The CDR3 loop spans 16 amino acids. The DNA for the CDR3 is TGTGCCTGGAGTGGGACTAGCTCCCTGGGGGCTTACGAGCAGTACTTC. Its protein product is CAWSGTSSLGAYEQYF.

The J gene is TRBJ1-6, the V gene TRBV5-1; 9 positions match TRBD1. CDR1 and CDR2 (germline): SGHRS, YFSETQ. CDR3 size: 15 residues. The V gene end was trimmed by 3 bases and the J gene end by 8 bases; junction bases not matched to a gene: 6. Here the CDR3 DNA reads TGCGCCAGCAGCTGGGGGACAGGGTCGGATTCACCCCTCCACTTT. It encodes CASSWGTGSDSPLHF.

The V call is TRBV5-1, the J call TRBJ2-4; D is unresolved. The CDR3 runs 14 residues. V dropped 0 bases and J dropped 0 bases, with 4 bases sitting between them. CDR1 is SGHRS and CDR2 is YFSETQ in the germline V gene. CDR3 DNA: TGCGCCAGCAGCTTGGACTCAGCCAAAAACATTCAGTACTTC. It codes for CASSLDSAKNIQYF.

This chain links TRBV7-2 with TRBJ2-6, with 9 bases identical to TRBD1. The CDR3 length is 18 residues. J gave up 0 bases and V 5 bases, and 8 bases lay outside the gene matches. Looked up from germline, CDR1 is SGHTA and CDR2 is FQGNSA. The CDR3 region has the DNA TGTGCCAGCAGCCCTCGACAGGGGGAGGGCTCTGGGGCCAACGTCCTGACTTTC. It yields the protein CASSPRQGEGSGANVLTF.

This chain connects TRBV4-3 to TRBJ2-7; D remains unclear. The CDR3 runs to 14 residues. Per the germline V gene, CDR1 is LGHNA and CDR2 is YSLEER. Trimming cost V 0 bases and J 1 base, with 7 bases left between them. CDR3 in amino acids: CASSQEPGSYEQYF. The CDR3, as DNA: TGCGCCAGCAGCCAAGAGCCAGGATCCTACGAGCAGTACTTC.

In this sample, this clone turned up once. V is TRBV6-5 and J is TRBJ2-5; no firm D call. This CDR3 is 14 amino acids long. Trimming stripped 3 bases from V and 4 bases from J, with 12 bases between. Germline V gives CDR1 MNHEY, CDR2 SVGAGI. CDR3 in amino acids: CASSYSPQPETQYF. In DNA, the CDR3 is TGTGCCAGCAGTTATAGTCCCCAACCAGAGACCCAGTACTTC.

The CDR3 DNA sequence: TGTGCCAGCAGTTCGCGGAGGGGTGGAATGAACACTGAAGCTTTCTTT. Residues: CASSSRRGGMNTEAFF. J is TRBJ1-1 and V is TRBV28, with D possibly matching TRBD1 (5 bases). The CDR3 contains 16 residues. Germline CDR1 reads MDHEN; CDR2 reads SYDVKM. The V end was cut by 4 bases, the J end by 0 bases, with 15 bases between. Full variable domain (rest looked up from reference TRBV28 and TRBJ1-1): DVKVTQSSRYLVKRTGEKVFLECVQDMDHENMFWYRQDPGLGLRLIYFSYDVKMKEKGDIPEGYSVSREKKERFSLILESASTNQTSMYLCASSSRRGGMNTEAFFGQGTRLTVV.

V is TRBV28 and J is TRBJ2-5, with D perhaps matching TRBD2 (6 bases). The length of the CDR3 is 14 residues. V lost 5 bases, J lost 2 bases, and 12 bases lay in between. The germline CDR1 and CDR2 sequences are MDHEN and SYDVKM. The CDR3 spells CASSLTGGQETQYF. As DNA, the CDR3 is TGTGCCAGCAGTCTCACCGGGGGACAAGAGACCCAGTACTTC.

The gene calls are TRBV28 and TRBJ2-2; D gene ambiguous. This CDR3 is 15 amino acids long. The germline CDR1 and CDR2 sequences are MDHEN and SYDVKM. Trimming pared 3 bases from V and 4 bases from J, leaving 12 bases between. This chain's CDR3 is CASSFGRSGTGELFF. The DNA for the CDR3 is TGTGCCAGCAGTTTTGGTAGATCGGGCACCGGGGAGCTGTTTTTT.

The rearrangement links TRBV19 to TRBJ2-6, with 7 bases matching TRBD1. Germline V gene data show CDR1 as LNHDA and CDR2 as SQIVND (reference sequence). The CDR3 runs 19 residues. Losses at the gene ends were 2 bases for V and 3 bases for J; bases not matched to a gene: 13. Here the CDR3 DNA reads TGTGCCAGTAGTATAAGGGTGGGACAGTGGGGTAATGGGGCCAACGTCCTGACTTTC. Its translation is CASSIRVGQWGNGANVLTF.

The rearrangement uses TRBV10-2 and TRBJ2-7; 14 bases fit TRBD2. Germline assignment: CDR1 WSHSY and CDR2 SAAADI. The V segment lost 0 bases and the J segment 4 bases; nucleotides outside the gene matches: 8. The CDR3 is made up of 18 amino acids. The CDR3 sequence is CASSESGTSGRLLYEQYF. CDR3 DNA sequence: TGCGCCAGCAGTGAGTCGGGGACTAGCGGGAGACTCTTGTACGAGCAGTACTTC.

This clone occurred once. The chain couples TRBV11-2 to TRBJ2-1; 10 bases agree with TRBD2. Germline V gene sequence: CDR1 SGHAT, CDR2 FQNNGV. The CDR3 has 15 amino acids. Trimming removed 1 base from V and 7 bases from J; junction bases left unmatched: 4. CDR3 DNA: TGTGCCAGCAGCTTAGTTAGCGGGGGGCGTAATGAGCAGTTCTTC. This gives the protein CASSLVSGGRNEQFF.

In its sample, this clone was seen a few times. This rearrangement joins TRBV2 to TRBJ1-1; D might be TRBD1 (5 bases). Germline V gene sequence: CDR1 SNHLY, CDR2 FYNNEI. This CDR3 has 13 amino acids. V gave up 5 bases and J gave up 1 base, with 8 bases separating them. The CDR3 region is CASSTDKNTEAFF. The DNA of the CDR3 is TGTGCCAGCAGTACGGACAAGAACACTGAAGCTTTCTTT.

This sequence joins TRBV4-1 and TRBJ1-2; 10 bases match TRBD1. The CDR3 runs 16 residues. The germline CDR1 and CDR2 sequences are MGHRA and YSYEKL. V was clipped by 2 bases and J by 8 bases; unmatched bases: 11. The CDR3 sequence: CASSQFSGTGDWGYTF. DNA for the CDR3: TGCGCCAGCAGCCAATTTTCCGGGACAGGGGACTGGGGCTACACCTTC.

The chain combines TRBV7-3 with TRBJ2-7; possible D gene TRBD2, 6 bases. V was trimmed by 5 bases and J by 2 bases, leaving 13 bases between them. Germline CDR1 and CDR2: SGHTA and FQGTGA. The CDR3 totals 14 residues. The CDR3 DNA is TGTGCCAGCAGCCCCCGGGCGGGGACCTACGAGCAGTACTTC. Translated, it gives CASSPRAGTYEQYF. The complete variable domain, with remaining parts taken from reference TRBV7-3 and TRBJ2-7, reads GAGVSQTPSNKVTEKGKYVELRCDPISGHTALYWYRQSLGQGPEFLIYFQGTGAADDSGLPNDRFFAVRPEGSVSTLKIQRTERGDSAVYLCASSPRAGTYEQYFGPGTRLTVT.

This chain joins TRBV19 and TRBJ1-6, with D perhaps matching TRBD1 (5 bases). The V and J ends lost 1 base and 7 bases respectively, with 14 bases between them. Germline V gene data show CDR1 as LNHDA and CDR2 as SQIVND (reference sequence). CDR3 length: 16 residues. DNA for the CDR3: TGTGCCAGTAGTATAGTAGACGACAGCGTAAATTCACCCCTCCACTTT. This encodes CASSIVDDSVNSPLHF. The complete variable domain, with remaining parts taken from reference TRBV19 and TRBJ1-6, reads DGGITQSPKYLFRKEGQNVTLSCEQNLNHDAMYWYRQDPGQGLRLIYYSQIVNDFQKGDIAEGYSVSREKKESFPLTVTSAQKNPTAFYLCASSIVDDSVNSPLHFGNGTRLTVT.

CDR3 region: CASSRAPGLSSSYNEQFF. In nucleotides, the CDR3 is TGCGCCAGCAGCCGGGCCCCGGGACTATCGAGCTCCTACAATGAGCAGTTCTTC. J is TRBJ2-1 and V is TRBV5-1, with TRBD2 identical over 7 bases. CDR1 and CDR2 (germline): SGHRS, YFSETQ. Unmatched junction bases numbered 13, after V lost 4 bases and J lost 0 bases. CDR3 size: 18 residues.

V is TRBV11-3 and J is TRBJ2-5; 7 nucleotides match TRBD1. CDR1 and CDR2 from the germline V gene are SGHNT and YENEEA. V lost 5 bases and J lost 5; bases outside the gene matches: 5. The CDR3 totals 13 residues. CDR3 nucleotide sequence: TGTGCCAGCAGCCGGGGACAGTACGAGACCCAGTACTTC. Translated: CASSRGQYETQYF.

This chain uses TRBV28 with TRBJ2-1, with 8 bases that match TRBD2. The junction had 10 bases not matched to a gene; V was cut back by 8 bases and J by 4 bases. Germline values: CDR1 MDHEN, CDR2 SYDVKM. CDR3 size: 15 residues. The DNA for the CDR3 is TGTGCCAGCCGAACGCGGGGGGCGGGTTACAATGAGCAGTTCTTC. This sequence encodes CASRTRGAGYNEQFF.

The genes are TRBV20-1 and TRBJ2-7, with no clear D. This CDR3 has 12 residues. Trimming removed 3 bases from V and 6 bases from J, with 12 bases in between. From germline, CDR1 is DFQATT and CDR2 SNEGSKA (reference sequence). The CDR3 DNA sequence: TGCAGTGCTAGTGTCTCGTTCGGCGAGCAGTACTTC. Protein sequence: CSASVSFGEQYF.

CDR3 region: CASSGRRESSYNEQFF. CDR3 coding DNA: TGCGCCAGCAGTGGACGTAGGGAGAGCTCCTACAATGAGCAGTTCTTC. This chain joins TRBV10-1 and TRBJ2-1; perhaps TRBD2 as D (5 bases). The V and J ends lost 4 bases and 0 bases respectively, with 13 bases between them. The germline CDR1 and CDR2 sequences are WNHNN and SYGVQD (reference sequence). CDR3 length: 16 residues.